The 21 T cell receptor beta chains presented below share a single source sample, sequenced in a study of cytomegalovirus exposure and HLA in healthy donors. The data were produced by immunoSEQ multiplex PCR, yet TCRdb's version contains in-frame clones alone and is incomplete. The sample lists almost 200,000 clones; about 81% were seen once. What was sequenced was PBMCs. These receptors were obtained from a woman aged 25-40 years in good health and CMV-seronegative.

This clone was seen only once. The DNA for the CDR3 is TGTGCCTGGAGTCTTCGTCGACAAGGTGGATCGATTAAGAACTATGGCTACACCTTC. It translates to CAWSLRRQGGSIKNYGYTF. The rearrangement uses TRBV30 and TRBJ1-2; D is unresolved. CDR1 and CDR2 (germline): GTSNPN, SVGIG (reference sequence). This CDR3 has 19 residues. V lost 2 bases and J lost 2, with 27 bases in between.

This clone was counted a single time. The chain combines TRBV6-5 with TRBJ2-1; 7 nucleotides agree with TRBD2. The CDR3 consists of 15 residues. Germline V lookup: CDR1 MNHEY, CDR2 SVGAGI. The V gene end was trimmed by 0 bases and the J gene end by 5 bases; junction bases not matched to a gene: 4. As DNA, the CDR3 is TGTGCCAGCAGTTACTCGAGACGGGAGGACAATGAGCAGTTCTTC. Translated, it gives CASSYSRREDNEQFF.

The chain links TRBV27 to TRBJ1-2, with D maybe TRBD1 (6 bases). The CDR3 runs 15 residues. V was trimmed by 8 bases and J by 4 bases, leaving 20 bases between them. Germline V gives CDR1 MNHEY, CDR2 SMNVEV (reference sequence). The CDR3 protein is CASGFRALGGYGYTF. CDR3 in DNA: TGTGCCAGCGGATTCCGGGCTCTAGGGGGCTATGGCTACACCTTC.

The chain joins TRBV2 to TRBJ1-5; D is perhaps TRBD1 (6 bases). The CDR3 length is 14 residues. V was cut by 2 bases and J by 6 bases, with 11 bases left in between. Per the germline V gene, CDR1 is SNHLY and CDR2 is FYNNEI. The chain's CDR3 is CASSEIGGRQPQHF. The CDR3 DNA is TGTGCCAGCAGTGAAATAGGGGGTCGTCAGCCCCAGCATTTT.

This chain links TRBV15 with TRBJ1-3; D remains ambiguous. V was clipped by 0 bases and J by 2 bases, with 17 bases between them. Looked up from germline, CDR1 is LNHNV and CDR2 is YYDKDF (reference sequence). The CDR3 is 18 residues long. CDR3 sequence: CATSRDLVGDLAGNTIYF. CDR3 coding DNA: TGTGCCACCAGCAGAGATCTTGTGGGAGACCTCGCTGGAAACACCATATATTTT.

The gene calls are TRBV27 and TRBJ2-5; 7 bases are a match to TRBD2. The V and J ends lost 4 bases and 4 bases, in that order; junction bases with no gene match: 9. Germline V gene data show CDR1 as MNHEY and CDR2 as SMNVEV (reference sequence). The length of the CDR3 is 15 residues. Written as DNA, the CDR3 is TGTGCCAGCAGTTCCCGGACTAGTTGGAGAGAGACCCAGTACTTC. Residues: CASSSRTSWRETQYF.

The genes are TRBV7-6 and TRBJ2-3, with D possibly TRBD1 on 5 matching bases. V was cut by 4 bases and J by 3 bases, with 11 bases left in between. CDR1 is SGHVS and CDR2 is FNYEAQ in the germline V gene. CDR3 length: 14 residues. Here the CDR3 DNA reads TGTGCCAGCAGCTCCCTGTGGACAACAGATACGCAGTATTTT. This translates into CASSSLWTTDTQYF.

This rearrangement joins TRBV6-1 to TRBJ2-7, with D tentatively TRBD1 (6 bases). The CDR3 is 14 residues long. The V gene lost 5 bases and the J gene lost 3 bases, with 14 bases spanning the gap. Germline assignment: CDR1 MNHNS and CDR2 SASEGT. CDR3 protein: CASSTLTGDYEQYF. The CDR3 DNA reads TGTGCCAGCAGTACTTTGACAGGTGACTACGAGCAGTACTTC.

The chain employs TRBV28 and TRBJ2-7, with a possible D match to TRBD2 (6 bases). Trimming removed 3 bases from V and 2 bases from J, with 23 bases in between. CDR1 is MDHEN and CDR2 is SYDVKM in the germline V gene. The CDR3 spans 18 residues. CDR3: CASSFPITPGRRAYEQYF. DNA of the CDR3: TGTGCCAGCAGTTTTCCTATTACCCCTGGAAGGAGGGCCTACGAGCAGTACTTC.

This clone appeared a few times. The chain has TRBV5-1 and TRBJ2-5, with TRBD2 matching over 9 bases. The CDR3 is 14 amino acids. CDR1 is SGHRS, CDR2 YFSETQ, per germline. J was trimmed by 2 bases and V by 6 bases; bases with no gene match: 5. CDR3 sequence reads: CASTQSGGQETQYF. In DNA, the CDR3 is TGCGCCAGCACCCAGAGCGGGGGGCAAGAGACCCAGTACTTC.

The V call is TRBV18, the J call TRBJ1-6; D not resolved. From germline, CDR1 is KGHSH and CDR2 LQKENI. V gave up 2 bases and J gave up 10 bases, with 9 bases separating them. The CDR3 contains 13 residues. CDR3 sequence reads: CASSPAPNSPLHF. The CDR3 nucleotides are TGTGCCAGCTCACCAGCGCCGAACTCACCCCTCCACTTT. The full variable domain, its missing parts supplied by reference TRBV18 and TRBJ1-6, is NAGVMQNPRHLVRRRGQEARLRCSPMKGHSHVYWYRQLPEEGLKFMVYLQKENIIDESGMPKERFSAEFPKEGPSILRIQQVVRGDSAAYFCASSPAPNSPLHFGNGTRLTVT.

This clone was found a few times. The J gene is TRBJ2-1, the V gene TRBV18; D is unresolved. The CDR3 is made up of 12 amino acids. Trimming pared 3 bases from V and 7 bases from J, leaving 7 bases between. The V gene's germline CDR1 is KGHSH and CDR2 LQKENI. CDR3 DNA sequence: TGTGCCAGCTCACCGCCTAAGAATGAGCAGTTCTTC. Translation: CASSPPKNEQFF.

This clone was detected a few times. The CDR3 reads CSVSRRDRGYEQYF. The CDR3 bases are TGCAGCGTCAGCCGGCGGGACAGGGGCTACGAGCAGTACTTC. The chain recombines TRBV29-1 with TRBJ2-7, with 10 bases fitting TRBD1. The CDR3 extends over 14 amino acids. Germline CDR1 is SQVTM and CDR2 is ANQGSEA. Germline trimming cut 6 bases from V and 3 bases from J; bases unmatched to any gene: 8.

This chain uses TRBV5-8 with TRBJ1-6; 7 bases are a match to TRBD1. The CDR3 is made up of 15 amino acids. Germline CDR1 is SGHTS and CDR2 is YDEGEE. The V gene end was trimmed by 3 bases and the J gene end by 9 bases; junction bases not matched to a gene: 9. The CDR3 sequence: CASSSGTVLISPLHF. The CDR3 bases are TGTGCCAGCAGCTCCGGGACAGTACTTATTTCACCCCTCCACTTT.

The chain links TRBV7-2 to TRBJ1-3; 7 bases map to TRBD1. The V and J ends lost 6 bases and 2 bases, in that order; junction bases with no gene match: 10. The germline V gene encodes CDR1 SGHTA and CDR2 FQGNSA. There are 16 residues in the CDR3. The CDR3 DNA reads as TGTGCCAGCAGAAGAGTGGGACAGCTGCCTGGAAACACCATATATTTT. The encoded protein is CASRRVGQLPGNTIYF.

The rearrangement links TRBV5-1 to TRBJ2-3; D possibly corresponds to TRBD1 (6 bases). The germline V gene has CDR1 SGHRS and CDR2 YFSETQ. With 4 bases removed from V and 7 bases from J, the gap between germline ends came to 19 bases. This CDR3 contains 15 residues. The CDR3 sequence is CASSIGANRANTQYF. The CDR3 nucleotides are TGCGCCAGCAGCATAGGGGCCAACAGGGCAAATACGCAGTATTTT. Supplemented by reference TRBV5-1 and TRBJ2-3, the full variable domain reads KAGVTQTPRYLIKTRGQQVTLSCSPISGHRSVSWYQQTPGQGLQFLFEYFSETQRNKGNFPGRFSGRQFSNSRSEMNVSTLELGDSALYLCASSIGANRANTQYFGPGTRLTVL.

V gene TRBV7-2 combines with J gene TRBJ2-7; D might be TRBD2 (6 bases). Germline lookup yields CDR1 SGHTA and CDR2 FQGNSA. The CDR3 covers 14 residues. The V end was cut by 7 bases, the J end by 4 bases, with 17 bases between. CDR3 in amino acids: CASTTIGGVYEQYF. CDR3 DNA sequence: TGTGCCAGCACCACAATCGGAGGGGTTTACGAGCAGTACTTC. Looking up the rest from reference TRBV7-2 and TRBJ2-7 gives the full variable domain: GAGVSQSPSNKVTEKGKDVELRCDPISGHTALYWYRQSLGQGLEFLIYFQGNSAPDKSGLPSDRFSAERTGGSVSTLTIQRTQQEDSAVYLCASTTIGGVYEQYFGPGTRLTVT.

The genes are TRBV4-1 and TRBJ1-1; TRBD1 might be the D (6 bases). This CDR3 is 16 amino acids long. In germline, CDR1 is MGHRA, CDR2 YSYEKL. The V gene lost 2 bases and the J gene lost 3 bases, with 16 bases spanning the gap. The CDR3, as DNA: TGCGCCAGCAGCCAAAAGGGGTGGGGGCTGGACACTGAAGCTTTCTTT. Translated: CASSQKGWGLDTEAFF.

The chain is built from TRBV30 and TRBJ1-6, with 8 bases fitting TRBD1. There are 15 residues in the CDR3. The V and J ends lost 2 bases and 5 bases, in that order; junction bases with no gene match: 5. CDR1 is GTSNPN and CDR2 is SVGIG in the germline V gene (reference sequence). The CDR3 spells CAWSSGQGNNSPLHF. CDR3 DNA sequence: TGTGCCTGGAGTTCTGGACAGGGAAATAATTCACCCCTCCACTTT.

DNA for the CDR3: TGCGCCAGCAGTCAATCTCCGACAGGAGAATATGGCTACACCTTC. The encoded protein is CASSQSPTGEYGYTF. V usage is TRBV23-1 and J usage is TRBJ1-2; a weak D match, TRBD1 (6 bases). TRBV23-1 is placed among ORFs of uncertain function. Trimming pared 0 bases from V and 5 bases from J, leaving 13 bases between. The CDR3 extends over 15 amino acids.

The chain links TRBV6-5 to TRBJ1-1, with D uncertain. V was pared by 2 bases and J by 0 bases, with 10 bases between. Per germline, CDR1 MNHEY and CDR2 SVGAGI. The CDR3 is 15 residues long. The CDR3 reads CASSYEGTVNTEAFF. The CDR3 coding sequence is TGTGCCAGCAGTTACGAAGGCACAGTGAACACTGAAGCTTTCTTT.